This is a list of T cell receptor beta chains from one sample in a study of T-cell memory formation after mild COVID-19. TCRdb recomputed calls from the 5' RACE reads with MiXCR, one row per CDR3 protein. The table lists around 210,000 distinct CDR3 sequences, 9% to 10% of them singletons. Sequenced input: PBMCs or a T cell subset sorted from them (not recorded which). Source of these receptors: a man younger than 35 who had mild COVID-19 (a few samples of this study predate the infection). Cell type and time point are not known. Each CDR3 is given with its conserved first and last residue. Fields, in order: V gene, D gene, J gene, clone size, CDR3 DNA, CDR3 protein. A D gene is named only where the DNA matches it firmly. The size of a clone is reported for some rows only, either as once, few or many, or as a class for expanded clones.

v_gene: TRBV19
d_gene: NA
j_gene: TRBJ2-2
abundance: NA
CDR3nt: TGTGCCAGTAGATACTTACAGGGAACCGCCCAGTCCGGGGAGCTGTTTTTT
CDR3aa: CASRYLQGTAQSGELFF

v_gene: TRBV2
d_gene: TRBD2
j_gene: TRBJ2-1
abundance: few
CDR3nt: TGTGCCAGCAGGCGCCGGCGGGGGGGCGAGGATGAGCAGTTCTTC
CDR3aa: CASRRRRGGEDEQFF

v_gene: TRBV19
d_gene: TRBD1
j_gene: TRBJ2-7
abundance: few
CDR3nt: TGTGCCAGCTCCGGGACAGGGGGCGACGAGCAGTACTTC
CDR3aa: CASSGTGGDEQYF

v_gene: TRBV4-2
d_gene: TRBD1
j_gene: TRBJ1-2
abundance: NA
CDR3nt: TGTGCCAGCAGCCATATTGACAGGGGGTTGGATGGCTACACCTTC
CDR3aa: CASSHIDRGLDGYTF

v_gene: TRBV12-3/TRBV12-4
d_gene: TRBD1
j_gene: TRBJ2-2
abundance: many
CDR3nt: TGTGCCAGCAGTCCCCAGGGGGCAGACACCGGGGAGCTGTTTTTT
CDR3aa: CASSPQGADTGELFF

v_gene: TRBV9
d_gene: NA
j_gene: TRBJ1-2
abundance: NA
CDR3nt: TGTGCCAGCAGCCAAGGACAGCGTAACTATGGCTACACCTTC
CDR3aa: CASSQGQRNYGYTF

v_gene: TRBV6-6
d_gene: NA
j_gene: TRBJ2-2
abundance: few
CDR3nt: TGTGCCAGCAGTCAAGGGTACACCGGGGAGCTGTTTTTT
CDR3aa: CASSQGYTGELFF

v_gene: TRBV5-1
d_gene: NA
j_gene: TRBJ2-1
abundance: many
CDR3nt: TGCGCCAGCAGCCCCCACGCGAATATTGGCTCCTACAATGAGCAGTTCTTC
CDR3aa: CASSPHANIGSYNEQFF

v_gene: TRBV10-3
d_gene: NA
j_gene: TRBJ2-1
abundance: few
CDR3nt: TGTGCCATCAGTGAGTCCCCGGGGAACTACAATGAGCAGTTCTTC
CDR3aa: CAISESPGNYNEQFF

v_gene: TRBV18
d_gene: NA
j_gene: TRBJ1-5
abundance: few
CDR3nt: TGTGCCAGCTCACCTTCCTCTGCTCAGCCCCAGCATTTT
CDR3aa: CASSPSSAQPQHF